Below, 2 T cell receptor beta chains from the same sample are listed, as sequenced in a study of spatial heterogeneity in lung cancer. The sample's time point: sample taken at primary tumor resection. One entry per CDR3 protein results from TCRdb running MiXCR on the 5' RACE reads. The table has about 61,000 distinct CDR3 sequences, roughly 6.4% seen once. This specimen consisted of PBMCs, obtained at surgery. The receptors derive from a female donor with early-stage non-small cell lung cancer.

This clonotype was found many times. This chain uses TRBV20-1 with TRBJ2-3; D unclear. CDR1 is DFQATT and CDR2 is SNEGSKA in the germline V gene (reference sequence). This CDR3 is 11 amino acids long. Trimming pared 8 bases from V and 6 bases from J, leaving 12 bases between. The CDR3 here is CSPNPSDTQYF. DNA of the CDR3: TGCAGTCCTAATCCCTCGGATACGCAGTATTTT.

This clonotype was recorded many times. The CDR3 DNA follows: TGTGCCAGCATCGGACTAGCGGCGAACACCGGGGAGCTGTTTTTT. It encodes CASIGLAANTGELFF. This chain uses TRBV2 with TRBJ2-2; 10 positions agree with TRBD2. The CDR3 runs 15 residues. The ends lost 7 bases at V and 0 bases at J; junction bases unmatched: 2. Germline V CDR1 and CDR2: SNHLY, FYNNEI.